This T cell receptor (beta chain) was identified during a study of shared clonotypes between healthy human individuals. From germline, CDR1 is ENHRY and CDR2 SYGVKD. V lost 4 bases and J 4 bases, leaving 14 bases between the germline ends. CDR3 length: 14 residues. Study-level findings and limits: Some naive CD4 clonotypes, around 4.7%, turned up in common across a handful of donors. Shared clonotypes across all four donors exceeded non-shared ones in generation probability.

With regard to this clone: Its antigen is not known.

Assay used: immunoSEQ multiplex PCR; TCRdb lists only in-frame clones, some missing. The sample has about 2 million clones, about 95% seen once; the top ten hold roughly 0.13%. The specimen sequenced was naive CD4+ T cells sorted from blood. Indicated subset: CD45RA+ positively selected. V gene TRBV10-3 combines with J gene TRBJ2-7; a possible D gene is TRBD1 (5 bases). This sequence was found in a man aged 18 to 29 in good health. This CDR3 reads CAISGWGQEYEQYF. The CDR3 nucleotides read TGTGCCATCAGTGGTTGGGGCCAGGAATACGAGCAGTACTTC.